Below are 14 T cell receptor beta chains sequenced from a single sample in a study of blood T cells in healthy people across ages. A sample-barcoded 5' primer and a J-beta primer mix were used in a second PCR of about 7 to 12 cycles. TCRdb called the 5' RACE reads again in MiXCR, with one record for every CDR3 protein. Seen here are about 780,000 distinct CDR3 sequences, about 26% observed once, and the top ten hold over 2.5%. These data were also filed under a second study, of T cells of mothers and their children.

Sequenced: blood. The receptors were gathered from a boy younger than 18 in good health.

This chain connects TRBV12-3 or TRBV12-4 to TRBJ2-4; D ambiguous. The CDR3 runs 14 residues. Between the trimmed V and J ends, which lost 5 bases and 9 bases, there was a span of 17 bases. The CDR3 spells CASSPALGSRIQYF. The CDR3 DNA reads as TGTGCCAGCAGTCCGGCTTTAGGTAGCCGCATTCAGTACTTC.

The chain is built from TRBV4-1 and TRBJ2-5; 10 bases are shared with TRBD1. Germline CDR1 reads MGHRA; CDR2 reads YSYEKL. J was trimmed by 11 bases and V by 4 bases; bases with no gene match: 13. This CDR3 is built from 15 residues. The DNA of the CDR3 is TGCGCCAGCAGCCCAGACGGGACAGGGGCTAGAGAGCAGTACTTC. Translation gives CASSPDGTGAREQYF.

The chain links TRBV6-1 to TRBJ2-5, with 8 bases aligning to TRBD1. Germline V gene lookup returns CDR1 MNHNS and CDR2 SASEGT. CDR3 length: 16 residues. V lost 5 bases to trimming and J lost 5 bases; unmatched junction nucleotides: 13. The CDR3 DNA sequence: TGTGCCAGCAGTACCCTCCAGGGGGCGAGAGCGGAGACCCAGTACTTC. This gives the protein CASSTLQGARAETQYF.

The chain is built from TRBV18 and TRBJ2-1; no clear D. Germline lookup yields CDR1 KGHSH and CDR2 LQKENI. Trimming shortened V by 3 bases and J by 8 bases, and 11 bases separated the two germline ends. CDR3 length: 13 residues. Here the CDR3 reads CASSPYTTDEQFF. The CDR3 DNA sequence: TGTGCCAGCTCACCTTATACTACAGATGAGCAGTTCTTC.

This clonotype was seen a handful of times. V is TRBV15 and J is TRBJ1-4; maybe TRBD1 (5 bases). The CDR3 extends over 13 amino acids. V gave up 4 bases and J gave up 8 bases, with 11 bases separating them. CDR1 LNHNV and CDR2 YYDKDF come from the germline V gene (reference sequence). The CDR3 DNA reads TGTGCCACCAGCAAAGGGGTGAGGGAAAAACTGTTTTTT. Its protein is CATSKGVREKLFF. Combining the CDR3 with reference TRBV15 and TRBJ1-4 gives the whole variable domain DAMVIQNPRYQVTQFGKPVTLSCSQTLNHNVMYWYQQKSSQAPKLLFHYYDKDFNNEADTPDNFQSRRPNTSFCFLDIRSPGLGDTAMYLCATSKGVREKLFFGSGTQLSVL.

The chain carries TRBV5-5 and TRBJ2-2; D gene unclear. This CDR3 region has 15 residues. The V gene lost 0 bases and the J gene lost 2 bases, with 8 bases spanning the gap. Germline CDR1 SGHKS, CDR2 YYEKEE (reference sequence). CDR3 nucleotide sequence: TGTGCCAGCAGCTTGGGGGCAGACAACACCGGGGAGCTGTTTTTT. Its translation: CASSLGADNTGELFF.

This clonotype has a handful of counts. The V gene is TRBV29-1, the J gene TRBJ1-1, with 9 bases that match TRBD1. Germline V gene sequence: CDR1 SQVTM, CDR2 ANQGSEA. J gave up 4 bases and V 1 base, and 7 bases lay outside the gene matches. The CDR3 loop spans 15 amino acids. CDR3 in DNA: TGCAGCGTTGAAGGGTGGACAGGGGACAGCACTGAAGCTTTCTTT. Translating gives CSVEGWTGDSTEAFF.

The chain links TRBV12-3 or TRBV12-4 to TRBJ2-4; TRBD2 might be the D (6 bases). There are 13 residues in the CDR3. Trimming removed 3 bases from V and 12 bases from J, with 15 bases in between. The CDR3 region is CASSLGLRQDQYF. In DNA form, the CDR3 reads TGTGCCAGCAGTTTGGGACTCCGCCAGGATCAGTACTTC.

This clonotype was counted a few times. The V and J genes are TRBV10-3 and TRBJ2-3, with TRBD1 identical over 7 bases. Trimming cost V 2 bases and J 2 bases; bases outside gene matches: 4. Germline V lookup: CDR1 ENHRY, CDR2 SYGVKD. The CDR3 is made up of 15 amino acids. This chain's CDR3 is CAISEPGQFTDTQYF. For the CDR3, the DNA is TGTGCCATCAGTGAGCCGGGACAGTTCACAGATACGCAGTATTTT.

J is TRBJ2-4 and V is TRBV5-5; TRBD1 might be the D (6 bases). Trimming took 0 bases from V and 8 from J, leaving 12 bases between them. The CDR3 totals 14 residues. Germline CDR1 is SGHKS and CDR2 is YYEKEE (reference sequence). CDR3 DNA sequence: TGTGCCAGCAGCTTGGCGGCCAGGGGAGACATTCAGTACTTC. Translating it yields CASSLAARGDIQYF. The whole variable domain, filled in from reference TRBV5-5 and TRBJ2-4, reads DAGVTQSPTHLIKTRGQQVTLRCSPISGHKSVSWYQQVLGQGPQFIFQYYEKEERGRGNFPDRFSARQFPNYSSELNVNALLLGDSALYLCASSLAARGDIQYFGAGTRLSVL.

V is TRBV5-5 and J is TRBJ1-6; 7 positions match TRBD1. V lost 5 bases and J lost 7; bases outside the gene matches: 3. Germline CDR1 is SGHKS and CDR2 is YYEKEE (reference sequence). The CDR3 runs to 13 residues. Here the CDR3 DNA reads TGTGCCAGCAGATCAGGGGGGAATTCACCCCTCCACTTT. It codes for CASRSGGNSPLHF.

This clonotype was recorded a few times. V gene TRBV5-1 combines with J gene TRBJ2-7; D may correspond to TRBD1 or TRBD2 (5 bases each). Germline assignment: CDR1 SGHRS and CDR2 YFSETQ. The CDR3 length is 14 residues. Trimming removed 6 bases at V and 0 bases at J, with 13 bases between. CDR3 DNA: TGCGCCAGCACCCTCGGGACGGACTCCTACGAGCAGTACTTC. Its protein is CASTLGTDSYEQYF.

The rearrangement joins TRBV12-3 or TRBV12-4 to TRBJ1-2, with D perhaps matching TRBD1 (6 bases). The V end was cut by 4 bases, the J end by 4 bases, with 16 bases between. The CDR3 is 15 amino acids. The DNA of the CDR3 is TGTGCCAGCAGTTCGGTCTCAGGGGTTTCCTATGGCTACACCTTC. Amino acid sequence: CASSSVSGVSYGYTF.

This chain joins TRBV28 and TRBJ2-3, with 7 bases that match TRBD1. V trimming: 11 bases; J trimming: 2 bases; junction bases outside the gene matches: 7. The CDR3 totals 13 residues. Germline assignment: CDR1 MDHEN and CDR2 SYDVKM. The chain's CDR3 is CAARGQTTDTQYF. CDR3 sequence (DNA): TGTGCCGCGAGGGGACAGACCACAGATACGCAGTATTTT.